Following are 24 T cell receptor beta chains from one sample sequenced in a study of beta chain features in type 1 diabetes. All of the isolated RNA was reverse transcribed, so expressed TCRB transcripts were sequenced. Only in-frame clones appear in the TCRdb table, and some are missing; sequencing was by immunoSEQ multiplex PCR. The data hold a few hundred thousand clones, with roughly 15% observed a single time. Source material: central memory CD4+ T cells from blood. These receptors came from a man aged 25 to 40 in good health.

The gene calls are TRBV6-6 and TRBJ2-3, with D unclear. The CDR3 loop spans 13 amino acids. V was trimmed by 7 bases and J by 3 bases, leaving 11 bases between them. Germline values: CDR1 MNHNY, CDR2 SVGAGI (reference sequence). CDR3 amino acids: CASTRLDTDTQYF. The CDR3 DNA reads TGTGCCAGCACCCGACTTGATACAGATACGCAGTATTTT.

The rearrangement uses TRBV6-8 and TRBJ2-7, with 11 bases aligning to TRBD1. Germline CDR1 is MNHGY and CDR2 is SAAAGT. The CDR3 runs to 16 residues. Germline trimming cut 6 bases from V and 7 bases from J; bases unmatched to any gene: 14. The CDR3 reads CASRILVGQGAEEQYF. CDR3 nucleotide sequence: TGTGCCAGCAGGATCTTGGTAGGACAGGGGGCGGAGGAGCAGTACTTC.

The chain combines TRBV7-9 with TRBJ2-1; 9 nucleotides match TRBD2. This CDR3 has 16 amino acids. J gave up 5 bases and V 1 base, and 6 bases lay outside the gene matches. Germline assignment: CDR1 SEHNR and CDR2 FQNEAQ (reference sequence). CDR3 bases: TGTGCCAGCAGCTTAGATGGTAGCGGGGGACACAATGAGCAGTTCTTC. This gives the protein CASSLDGSGGHNEQFF.

CDR3 amino acids: CASSLALGRGDTQYF. CDR3 DNA sequence: TGTGCCAGCAGCTTAGCCCTAGGGCGGGGAGATACGCAGTATTTT. The rearrangement links TRBV7-2 to TRBJ2-3, with D possibly TRBD2 on 6 matching bases. CDR3 size: 15 residues. Looked up from germline, CDR1 is SGHTA and CDR2 is FQGNSA. V was pared by 0 bases and J by 5 bases, with 12 bases between.

This clone was detected once. The chain has TRBV9 and TRBJ2-7, with D maybe TRBD1 (6 bases). V was clipped by 1 base and J by 4 bases, with 12 bases between them. The CDR3 is 14 residues long. Per germline, CDR1 SGDLS and CDR2 YYNGEE. The CDR3: CASSVKGEGYEQYF. The CDR3 DNA is TGTGCCAGCAGCGTAAAGGGGGAAGGATACGAGCAGTACTTC. Combining the CDR3 with reference TRBV9 and TRBJ2-7 gives the whole variable domain DSGVTQTPKHLITATGQRVTLRCSPRSGDLSVYWYQQSLDQGLQFLIQYYNGEERAKGNILERFSAQQFPDLHSELNLSSLELGDSALYFCASSVKGEGYEQYFGPGTRLTVT.

There are a few counts of this clone. The rearrangement uses TRBV11-3 and TRBJ2-3; D is unclear. There are 10 residues in the CDR3. Germline V gene sequence: CDR1 SGHNT, CDR2 YENEEA. V was cut by 7 bases and J by 7 bases, with 6 bases left in between. As DNA, the CDR3 is TGTGCCAGCAAGGGCAATACGCAGTATTTT. Translated: CASKGNTQYF.

The V call is TRBV7-9, the J call TRBJ2-5; D possibly corresponds to TRBD2 (6 bases). The V gene's germline CDR1 is SEHNR and CDR2 FQNEAQ (reference sequence). V lost 5 bases and J lost 5, with 18 bases in between. The CDR3 has 15 amino acids. CDR3 loop: CASSPHAGLRETQYF. CDR3 coding DNA: TGTGCCAGCAGCCCTCACGCCGGACTAAGGGAGACCCAGTACTTC.

This clone was seen a handful of times. This chain links TRBV7-8 with TRBJ2-1, with TRBD2 identical over 16 bases. Germline values: CDR1 SGHVS, CDR2 FQNEAQ. The CDR3 runs 21 residues. After removal of 5 bases from V and 0 bases from J, the junction contained 13 bases not matched to a gene. The CDR3 DNA sequence: TGTGCCAGCAGCCCGACACCGGGACTAGCGGGAGGGCCTAGCTCCTACAATGAGCAGTTCTTC. Translation gives CASSPTPGLAGGPSSYNEQFF.

There are many counts of this clone. This chain connects TRBV7-2 to TRBJ2-3, with D hard to call. Germline assignment: CDR1 SGHTA and CDR2 FQGNSA. The ends were cut back, 2 bases at V and 6 bases at J, with 9 bases in the middle. This CDR3 contains 13 residues. The CDR3 sequence: CASSLNRADTQYF. The CDR3 region has the DNA TGTGCCAGCAGCTTAAACCGGGCGGATACGCAGTATTTT.

This clone occurred many times. This sequence joins TRBV19 and TRBJ1-1; TRBD1 matches 9 bases. The CDR3 has 14 amino acids. Germline assignment: CDR1 LNHDA and CDR2 SQIVND (reference sequence). Trimming took 8 bases from V and 3 from J; bases not matched to a gene: 7. Here the CDR3 DNA reads TGTGCCAGTGCTATTGACAGGGGGGACACTGAAGCTTTCTTT. Encoded protein: CASAIDRGDTEAFF.

The chain uses TRBV6-1 and TRBJ1-2; 9 nucleotides align to TRBD1. This CDR3 is built from 15 residues. Losses at the gene ends were 0 bases for V and 7 bases for J; bases not matched to a gene: 6. Germline assignment: CDR1 MNHNS and CDR2 SASEGT. This CDR3 is CASSEARTGVRGYTF. The CDR3 nucleotides read TGTGCCAGCAGTGAAGCGCGGACAGGGGTACGTGGCTACACCTTC.

V is TRBV27 and J is TRBJ1-6; 7 bases align to TRBD1. This CDR3 region has 18 residues. V shed 3 bases and J 3 bases; nucleotides not matched to a gene: 11. The V gene's germline CDR1 is MNHEY and CDR2 SMNVEV (reference sequence). CDR3 loop: CASSFQQGFLRYNSPLHF. The CDR3 DNA reads as TGTGCCAGCAGTTTTCAACAGGGGTTCCTACGCTATAATTCACCCCTCCACTTT.

This clone was found a few times. This rearrangement joins TRBV5-4 to TRBJ2-3, with D possibly being TRBD2 (5 bases). The CDR3 has 12 amino acids. CDR1 SGHNT and CDR2 YYREEE come from the germline V gene (reference sequence). Trimming pared 6 bases from V and 8 bases from J, leaving 13 bases between. The CDR3 spells CASKPGEGTQYF. The CDR3 DNA follows: TGTGCCAGCAAGCCCGGGGAAGGTACGCAGTATTTT.

V is TRBV7-2 and J is TRBJ2-3; 7 positions match TRBD2. The trim removed 1 base at V and 7 bases at J, leaving 8 bases unmatched. CDR1 and CDR2 (germline): SGHTA, FQGNSA. CDR3 length: 15 amino acids. The DNA of the CDR3 is TGTGCCAGCAGCTTAGTTACGGGAGGTGGGAATACGCAGTATTTT. It is translated as CASSLVTGGGNTQYF.

This clone was seen more than once but under ten times. The chain links TRBV11-2 to TRBJ1-6; D gene uncertain. The V end lost 7 bases, the J end lost 1 base, and 8 bases lay between the germline ends. Germline lookup yields CDR1 SGHAT and CDR2 FQNNGV. The CDR3 is 14 residues long. The CDR3 loop reads CASTPGSYNSPLHF. As DNA, the CDR3 is TGTGCCAGCACCCCTGGTTCCTATAATTCACCCCTCCACTTT.

The chain recombines TRBV5-1 with TRBJ1-2, with no clear D. Trimming took off 7 bases at V and 8 bases at J, with 18 bases between the two ends. Germline values: CDR1 SGHRS, CDR2 YFSETQ. The CDR3 has 13 amino acids. CDR3 sequence: CASQDGVGGGYTF. CDR3 DNA: TGCGCCAGCCAGGATGGAGTGGGTGGCGGCTACACCTTC.

The chain has TRBV27 and TRBJ2-3, with D perhaps TRBD1 or TRBD2 (5 bases each). The CDR3 is 13 residues long. Germline V gene data show CDR1 as MNHEY and CDR2 as SMNVEV (reference sequence). V lost 2 bases and J 10 bases, leaving 13 bases between the germline ends. The chain's CDR3 is CASSLTPGTAQYF. CDR3 coding DNA: TGTGCCAGCAGTTTAACCCCCGGGACGGCGCAGTATTTT.

The rearrangement joins TRBV15 to TRBJ2-5, with unresolved D. The V gene lost 0 bases and the J gene lost 11 bases, with 13 bases spanning the gap. CDR1 and CDR2 (germline): LNHNV, YYDKDF (reference sequence). This CDR3 comprises 13 residues. CDR3 in DNA: TGTGCCACCAGCAGAGATATTAGCACACGGCAGTACTTC. Its protein is CATSRDISTRQYF.

This clone has a handful of counts. CDR3 bases: TGCGCCAGCAGCCAATCTGCCGGGGGTCCTCAGCCCCAGCATTTT. Amino acids: CASSQSAGGPQPQHF. The rearrangement joins TRBV4-1 to TRBJ1-5, with D tentatively TRBD1 (5 bases). Germline lookup yields CDR1 MGHRA and CDR2 YSYEKL. The length of the CDR3 is 15 residues. The V gene lost 2 bases and the J gene lost 6 bases, with 14 bases spanning the gap.

The chain has TRBV5-6 and TRBJ1-3, with D tentatively TRBD1 (6 bases). V was pared by 4 bases and J by 3 bases, with 11 bases between. Per the germline V gene, CDR1 is SGHDT and CDR2 is YYEEEE. This CDR3 comprises 14 residues. This CDR3 reads CASSIGRGGNTIYF. The CDR3, as DNA: TGTGCCAGCAGCATCGGCAGGGGTGGAAACACCATATATTTT.

The rearrangement uses TRBV6-5 and TRBJ1-6; no clear D gene. Trimming cost V 4 bases and J 7 bases, with 11 bases left between them. The CDR3 has 14 residues. CDR1 MNHEY and CDR2 SVGAGI come from the germline V gene. The DNA for the CDR3 is TGTGCCAGCAGTTCGGGGAGCACGAATTCACCCCTCCACTTT. Translating gives CASSSGSTNSPLHF.

This CDR3 reads CASSELRGSEQPQHF. Written as DNA, the CDR3 is TGCGCCAGCAGTGAGCTGAGGGGATCGGAGCAGCCCCAGCATTTT. V usage is TRBV10-2 and J usage is TRBJ1-5, with D maybe TRBD1 (5 bases). CDR3 size: 15 residues. CDR1 is WSHSY and CDR2 is SAAADI in the germline V gene. The ends were cut back, 2 bases at V and 7 bases at J, with 15 bases in the middle.

This clone appeared a few times. The V and J genes are TRBV5-1 and TRBJ1-2; D is possibly TRBD1 (5 bases). The CDR3 consists of 16 residues. With 0 bases removed from V and 6 bases from J, the gap between germline ends came to 18 bases. Germline V lookup: CDR1 SGHRS, CDR2 YFSETQ. This CDR3 is CASSLEGTAKVNGYTF. The CDR3 bases are TGCGCCAGCAGCTTGGAAGGGACGGCAAAGGTTAATGGCTACACCTTC.

The V gene is TRBV9, the J gene TRBJ2-1; 7 nucleotides line up with TRBD1. CDR3 length: 13 amino acids. Germline CDR1 and CDR2: SGDLS and YYNGEE. The J segment lost 4 bases and the V segment lost 3 bases, leaving 1 base of the junction unmatched. The CDR3 bases are TGTGCCAGCAGCGCCAGGGGGTACAATGAGCAGTTCTTC. Translating gives CASSARGYNEQFF.